This T cell receptor beta chain came from a study of blood T cell repertoires in COVID-19. Looked up from germline, CDR1 is SGHNT and CDR2 is YYREEE (reference sequence). CDR3 size: 16 residues. With 4 bases clipped from V and 3 bases from J, the junction kept 9 bases outside the gene matches. Original processing methods: Scientists estimated how many nucleated cells there were by amplifying reference gene primers. The protocol was immunoSEQ multiplex PCR, while the TCRdb copy is restricted to in-frame clones and leaves out a portion. V, J and clone size derive from that table, while D and trimming were established from the DNA sequence. The sample carries fewer than 25,000 clones, 90% to 95% recorded once. This clone was observed a single time.

The sample comprised peripheral blood. V usage is TRBV5-4 and J usage is TRBJ2-7; 11 bases line up with TRBD2. The receptor was derived from a human donor in a cohort sampled during active COVID-19. The CDR3 loop reads CASSLPGTSGIYEQYF. CDR3 in DNA: TGTGCCAGCAGCCTACCGGGGACTAGCGGTATCTACGAGCAGTACTTC.